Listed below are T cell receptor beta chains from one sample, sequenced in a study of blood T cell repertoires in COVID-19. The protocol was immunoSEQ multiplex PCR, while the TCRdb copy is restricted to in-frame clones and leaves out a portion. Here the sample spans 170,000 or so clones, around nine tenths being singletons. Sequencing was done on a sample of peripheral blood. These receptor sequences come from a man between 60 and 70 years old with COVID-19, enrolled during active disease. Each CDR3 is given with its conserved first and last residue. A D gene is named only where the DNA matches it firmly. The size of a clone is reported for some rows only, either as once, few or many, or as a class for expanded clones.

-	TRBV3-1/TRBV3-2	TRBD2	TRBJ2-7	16	TGTGCCAGCAGCCAAGAAGCCGGTGGGACTAGCGGGGGGGCGTACTTC	CASSQEAGGTSGGAYF
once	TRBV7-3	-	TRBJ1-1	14	TGTGCCAGCAGTTTTCGCAGGGAGGACACTGAAGCTTTCTTT	CASSFRREDTEAFF
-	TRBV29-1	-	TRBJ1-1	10	TGCAGCGGGTCAACAGGTGAAGCTTTCTTT	CSGSTGEAFF
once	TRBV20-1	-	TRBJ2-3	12	TGCAGTGCTAGTACCTACACAGATACGCAGTATTTT	CSASTYTDTQYF
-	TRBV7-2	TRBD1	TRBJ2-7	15	TGTGCCAGCAGCTCCCCGGGACAGGGGGTCCACGAGCAGTACTTC	CASSSPGQGVHEQYF
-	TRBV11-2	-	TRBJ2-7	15	TGTGCCAGCAGCTTAGATCGGGGTTTCACCTACGAGCAGTACTTC	CASSLDRGFTYEQYF
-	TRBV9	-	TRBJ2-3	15	TGTGCCAGCAGCGTAGTTGAAGTAGGCACAGATACGCAGTATTTT	CASSVVEVGTDTQYF
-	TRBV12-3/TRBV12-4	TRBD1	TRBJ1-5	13	TGTGCCAGCAGTTTAGACAGGGGTCAGCCCCAGCATTTT	CASSLDRGQPQHF
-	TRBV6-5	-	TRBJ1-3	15	TGTGCCAGCACCGCTGACATGGGGAGGGGAAACACCATATATTTT	CASTADMGRGNTIYF
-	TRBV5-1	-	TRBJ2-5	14	TGCGCCAGCAGCTTAGACAGCACCCAAGAGACCCAGTACTTC	CASSLDSTQETQYF
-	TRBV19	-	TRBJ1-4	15	TGTGCCAGTAGTATACCTCTACAGGCGCGAGAAAAACTGTTTTTT	CASSIPLQAREKLFF
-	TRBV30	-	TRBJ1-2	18	TGTGCCTGGAGTGTAGCCGAGACCGGGACTAAGATTAACTATGGCTACACCTTC	CAWSVAETGTKINYGYTF
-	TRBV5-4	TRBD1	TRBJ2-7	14	TGTGCCAGCAGCTCAAGACAGGGGGCCTACGAGCAGTACTTC	CASSSRQGAYEQYF
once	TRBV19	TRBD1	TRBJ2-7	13	TGTGCCAGTAGCCTTGGACAGGGGTTTGAGCAGTACTTC	CASSLGQGFEQYF
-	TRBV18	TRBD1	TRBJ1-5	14	TGTGCCAGCTTCCCGAGCAGGGGGGATCAGCCCCAGCATTTT	CASFPSRGDQPQHF
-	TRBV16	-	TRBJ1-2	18	TGTGCCAGCAGCCAATTTATCCTAACAGGGTATTCTAACTATGGCTACACCTTC	CASSQFILTGYSNYGYTF
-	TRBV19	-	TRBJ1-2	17	TGTGCCAGTAGTCCTATAGGAACCGAAACCTCGGGCTATGGCTACACCTTC	CASSPIGTETSGYGYTF
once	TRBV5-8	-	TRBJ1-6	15	TGTGCCAGCAGCTTGCAGGGCTCCTATAATTCACCCCTCCACTTT	CASSLQGSYNSPLHF
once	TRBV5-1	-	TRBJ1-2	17	TGCGCCAGCAGCTCGATGTCCGACAGCGACCGGTTGTATGGCTACACCTTC	CASSSMSDSDRLYGYTF
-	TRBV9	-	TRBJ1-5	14	TGTGCCAGCAGCGCAAGCCATAGCAATCAGCCCCAGCATTTT	CASSASHSNQPQHF
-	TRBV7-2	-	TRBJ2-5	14	TGTGCCAGCAGCTTAGAGCCAGGGATGGAGACCCAGTACTTC	CASSLEPGMETQYF
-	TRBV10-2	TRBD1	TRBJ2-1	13	TGCGCCAGCAGTGGGACAGGAGACAATGAGCAGTTCTTC	CASSGTGDNEQFF
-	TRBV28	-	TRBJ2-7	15	TGTGCCAGCAGACCTGGCCCAGGGAACTCCTACGAGCAGTACTTC	CASRPGPGNSYEQYF
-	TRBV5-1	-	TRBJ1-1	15	TGCGCCAGCAGCAGAAACAGGGTAATGAACACTGAAGCTTTCTTT	CASSRNRVMNTEAFF
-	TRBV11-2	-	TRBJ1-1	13	TGTGCCAGCAGCCGGGAGCCGAACACTGAAGCTTTCTTT	CASSREPNTEAFF
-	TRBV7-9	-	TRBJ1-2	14	TGTGCCAGCAGCTTGACAGGAGCTAACTATGGCTACACCTTC	CASSLTGANYGYTF
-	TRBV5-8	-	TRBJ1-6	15	TGTGCCAGCAGCTTGGGTGGCCAGGGTCTTATACCCCTCCACTTT	CASSLGGQGLIPLHF
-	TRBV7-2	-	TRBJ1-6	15	TGTGCCAGCAGCTTAGTTCGGGGGGCGGGATCACCCCTCCACTTT	CASSLVRGAGSPLHF
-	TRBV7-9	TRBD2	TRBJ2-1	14	TGTGCCAGCAGCCTAGCGGGAGACTCGAATGAGCAGTTCTTC	CASSLAGDSNEQFF
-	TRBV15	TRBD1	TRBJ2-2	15	TGTGCCACCTCAGTAGGGGGCCAGAACACCGGGGAGCTGTTTTTT	CATSVGGQNTGELFF
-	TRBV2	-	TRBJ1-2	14	TGTGCCAGCAGTGAAGGCGGGGGCCTCTATGGCTACACCTTC	CASSEGGGLYGYTF
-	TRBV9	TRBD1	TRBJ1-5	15	TGTGCCAGCAGCTCGGGACAGAACAATCAAAAGCCCCAGCATTTT	CASSSGQNNQKPQHF
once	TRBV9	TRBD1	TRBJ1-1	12	TGTGCCAGCAGCGGGACAGGGAATGTGGCTTTCTTT	CASSGTGNVAFF
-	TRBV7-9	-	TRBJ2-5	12	TGTGCCAGCAGCCCCCAACAGGGTTCCCAGTACTTC	CASSPQQGSQYF
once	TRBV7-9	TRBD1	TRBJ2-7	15	TGTGCCAGCAGCCCGCGACAGGGTTCGGGGTACGAGCAGTACTTC	CASSPRQGSGYEQYF
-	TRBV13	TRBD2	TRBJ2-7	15	TGTGCCAGCAGCCGAGGAACCGGGACTACCAACGAGCAGTACTTC	CASSRGTGTTNEQYF
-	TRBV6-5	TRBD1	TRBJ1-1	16	TGTGCCAGCAGTTACCAGGGACAGCCAAAACGAGCTGAAGCTTTCTTT	CASSYQGQPKRAEAFF
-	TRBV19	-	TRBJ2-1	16	TGTGCCAGTAGTATCGCCTCAGCGGGTAGGGGAAATGAGCAGTTCTTC	CASSIASAGRGNEQFF
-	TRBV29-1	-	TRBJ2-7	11	TGCAGCGTTGCACTGTCCTACGAGCAGTACTTC	CSVALSYEQYF
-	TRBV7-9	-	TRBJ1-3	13	TGTGCCACCGCGCCGGGGGCTGGAAACACCATATATTTT	CATAPGAGNTIYF
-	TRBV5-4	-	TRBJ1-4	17	TGTGCCAGCAGCTCCAGCACAGGCAGAGGTCCGACCGAAAAACTGTTTTTT	CASSSSTGRGPTEKLFF
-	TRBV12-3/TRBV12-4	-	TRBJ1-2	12	TGTGCCAGCGGCCAGGGATACTATGGCTACACCTTC	CASGQGYYGYTF
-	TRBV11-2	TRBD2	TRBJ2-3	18	TGTGCCAGCAGCGTTACCCAGGGGACTAGCGGGAGGGTGGATACGCAGTATTTT	CASSVTQGTSGRVDTQYF
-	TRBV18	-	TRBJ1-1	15	TGTGCCAGCTCACCCCCCCAGGGAAAGGGAACTGAAGCTTTCTTT	CASSPPQGKGTEAFF
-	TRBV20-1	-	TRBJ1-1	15	TGCAGTGCTAGTCTCCCTGACGGCCGAACAGCTGAAGCTTTCTTT	CSASLPDGRTAEAFF